The 3 T cell receptor beta chains reported below all come from one sample, sequenced in a study of T cell responses to AZD1222 COVID-19 vaccine. Assay: immunoSEQ multiplex PCR; the TCRdb copy retains only in-frame clones and omits some. The repertoire holds some 96,000 clones, with about 88% as singletons. Sequencing was performed on peripheral blood, taken on day 0 of AZD1222 vaccination. These receptors originate from an adult in good health.

The rearrangement uses TRBV6-5 and TRBJ1-1, with 7 positions matching TRBD1. V trimming: 5 bases; J trimming: 1 base; junction bases outside the gene matches: 7. This CDR3 has 15 amino acids. Germline values: CDR1 MNHEY, CDR2 SVGAGI. This CDR3 is CASSRSRQGNTEAFF. The CDR3, as DNA: TGTGCCAGCAGTCGCTCCCGACAGGGGAACACTGAAGCTTTCTTT.

The chain has TRBV6-1 and TRBJ1-5, with 7 positions matching TRBD1. This CDR3 is 14 amino acids long. Trimming removed 6 bases from V and 5 bases from J; junction bases left unmatched: 7. From germline, CDR1 is MNHNS and CDR2 SASEGT. The CDR3 loop is CASRPDRDHQPQHF. The CDR3 DNA sequence: TGTGCCAGCAGACCTGACAGGGACCATCAGCCCCAGCATTTT.

The rearrangement uses TRBV19 and TRBJ2-3, with a tentative D call TRBD1 (5 bases). With 4 bases removed from V and 6 bases from J, the gap between germline ends came to 14 bases. This CDR3 region has 14 residues. Germline CDR1 and CDR2: LNHDA and SQIVND (reference sequence). CDR3 DNA: TGTGCCAGTAGTAGGGGCGGTGGTAAGGATACGCAGTATTTT. It codes for CASSRGGGKDTQYF.